Sequencing of this TCR beta chain was carried out in a study of blood T cells in healthy people across ages. V gave up 5 bases and J gave up 2 bases; unmatched junction bases: 9. The CDR3 covers 18 residues. Looked up from germline, CDR1 is SGHTA and CDR2 is FQGNSA. At least 5.5 micrograms of total RNA were extracted per sample. The authors ran a second PCR of 7 to 11 cycles using a sample-barcoded 5' primer and a J-beta primer mix. TCRdb processed the 5' RACE reads anew with MiXCR; each CDR3 protein has one entry. Here the sample spans under 700,000 distinct CDR3 sequences, 24% being singletons. In addition, the sample was reused for a study of T cells of mothers and their children.

The sequencing sample was made of blood. The chain uses TRBV7-2 and TRBJ2-2; the match to TRBD2 covers 12 bases. This clonotype was sampled from a boy between 5 and 17 years old in good health. The CDR3 DNA is TGTGCCAGCAGCCCAAGGGCTAGCGGGGGGGCCAACACCGGGGAGCTGTTTTTT. Translated: CASSPRASGGANTGELFF.